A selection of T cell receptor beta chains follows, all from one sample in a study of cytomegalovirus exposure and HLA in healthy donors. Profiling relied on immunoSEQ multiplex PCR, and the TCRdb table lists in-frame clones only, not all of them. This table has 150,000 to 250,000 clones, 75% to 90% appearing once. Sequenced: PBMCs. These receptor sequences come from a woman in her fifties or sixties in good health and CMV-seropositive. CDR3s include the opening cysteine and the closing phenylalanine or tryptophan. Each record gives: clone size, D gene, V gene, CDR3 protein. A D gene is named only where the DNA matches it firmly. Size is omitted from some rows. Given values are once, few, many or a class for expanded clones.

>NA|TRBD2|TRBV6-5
CASGRHRTSVGELFF
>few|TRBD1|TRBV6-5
CASSYEQGAYEQYF
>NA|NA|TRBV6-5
CASSYSWGETNEQFF
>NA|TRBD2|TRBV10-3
CAISEGPGLGLNEQFF
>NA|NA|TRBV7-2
CASSGTGTTTNEKLFF
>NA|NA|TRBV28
CASSRNPGTQYF
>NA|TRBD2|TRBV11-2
CASSLDSITSGSHEQYF
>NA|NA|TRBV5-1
CASSPTGGLQYGYTF
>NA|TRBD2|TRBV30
CAWASGLADTQYF
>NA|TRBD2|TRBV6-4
CASSDEAGEANEQFF
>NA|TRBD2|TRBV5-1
CASSLAGGTYNEQFF
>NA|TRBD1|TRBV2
CASGQGREDTQYF
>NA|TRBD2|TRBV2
CASSERGGYNEQFF
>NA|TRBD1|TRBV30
CAWGPSQGTVAFF
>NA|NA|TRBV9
CASSADSLQETQYF
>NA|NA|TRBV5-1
CASSPDGGSHNEQFF
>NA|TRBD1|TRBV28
CASSLGQGDQPQHF
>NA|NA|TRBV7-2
CASSTPQKAEAFF
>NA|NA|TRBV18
CASSPFDNSYEQYF
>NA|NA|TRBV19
CASSILRTDSGNTIYF
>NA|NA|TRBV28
CASSLSQGGQETQYF
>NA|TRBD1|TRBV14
CASSRTRTGGLAASTDTQYF
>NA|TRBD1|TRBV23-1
CASSHMSRSQGDEKLFF
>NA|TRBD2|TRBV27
CASRTSVTGELFF